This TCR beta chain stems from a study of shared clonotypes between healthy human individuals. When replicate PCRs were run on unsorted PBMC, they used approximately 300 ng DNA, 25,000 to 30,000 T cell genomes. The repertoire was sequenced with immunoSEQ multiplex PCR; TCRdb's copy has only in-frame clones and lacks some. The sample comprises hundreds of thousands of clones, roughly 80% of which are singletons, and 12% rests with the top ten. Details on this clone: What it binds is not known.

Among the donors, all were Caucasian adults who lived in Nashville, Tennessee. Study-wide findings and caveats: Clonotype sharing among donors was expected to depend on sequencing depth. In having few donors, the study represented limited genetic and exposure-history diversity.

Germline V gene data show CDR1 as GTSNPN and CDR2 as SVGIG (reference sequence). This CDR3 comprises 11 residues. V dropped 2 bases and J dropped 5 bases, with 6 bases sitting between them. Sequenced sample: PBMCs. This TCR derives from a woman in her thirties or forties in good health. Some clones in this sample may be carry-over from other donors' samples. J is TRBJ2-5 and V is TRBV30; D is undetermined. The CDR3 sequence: CAWSNGETQYF. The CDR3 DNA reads TGTGCCTGGAGTAATGGGGAGACCCAGTACTTC.